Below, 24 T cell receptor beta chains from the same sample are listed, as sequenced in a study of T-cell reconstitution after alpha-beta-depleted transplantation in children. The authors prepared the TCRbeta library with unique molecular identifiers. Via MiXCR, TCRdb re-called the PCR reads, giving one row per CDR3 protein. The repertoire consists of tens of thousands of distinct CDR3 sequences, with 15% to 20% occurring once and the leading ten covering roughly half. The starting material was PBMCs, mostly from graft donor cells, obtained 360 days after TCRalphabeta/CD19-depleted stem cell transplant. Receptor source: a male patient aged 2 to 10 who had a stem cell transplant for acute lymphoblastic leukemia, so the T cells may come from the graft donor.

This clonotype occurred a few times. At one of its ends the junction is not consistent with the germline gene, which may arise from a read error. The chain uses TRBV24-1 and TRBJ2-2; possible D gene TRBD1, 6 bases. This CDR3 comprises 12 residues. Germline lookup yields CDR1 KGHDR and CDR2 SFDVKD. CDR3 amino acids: CAARGTGGELFF. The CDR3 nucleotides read TGTGCCGCCAGGGGAACGGGCGGGGAGCTGTTTTTT.

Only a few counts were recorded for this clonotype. The CDR3 spells CASSVGSRNEKLFF. CDR3 DNA sequence: TGTGCCAGCAGCGTAGGATCCCGGAATGAAAAACTGTTTTTT. The genes are TRBV9 and TRBJ1-4; D ambiguous. V was cut by 0 bases and J by 5 bases, with 8 bases left in between. CDR1 SGDLS and CDR2 YYNGEE come from the germline V gene. The CDR3 loop spans 14 amino acids.

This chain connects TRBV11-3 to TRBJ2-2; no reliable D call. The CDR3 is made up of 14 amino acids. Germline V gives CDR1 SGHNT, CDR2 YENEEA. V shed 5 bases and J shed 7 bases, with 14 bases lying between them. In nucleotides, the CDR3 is TGTGCCAGCAGCCTCCCGGAGACGGTCGGGGAGCTGTTTTTT. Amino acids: CASSLPETVGELFF. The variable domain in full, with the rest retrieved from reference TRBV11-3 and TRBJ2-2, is EAGVVQSPRYKIIEKKQPVAFWCNPISGHNTLYWYLQNLGQGPELLIRYENEEAVDDSQLPKDRFSAERLKGVDSTLKIQPAELGDSAVYLCASSLPETVGELFFGEGSRLTVL.

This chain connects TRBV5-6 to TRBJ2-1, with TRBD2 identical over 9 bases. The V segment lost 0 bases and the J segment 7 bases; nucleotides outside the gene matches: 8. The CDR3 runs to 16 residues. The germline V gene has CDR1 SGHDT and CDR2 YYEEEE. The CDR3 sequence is CASSLDGSGSFNEQFF. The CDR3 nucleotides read TGTGCCAGCAGCTTGGATGGTAGCGGGAGTTTTAATGAGCAGTTCTTC.

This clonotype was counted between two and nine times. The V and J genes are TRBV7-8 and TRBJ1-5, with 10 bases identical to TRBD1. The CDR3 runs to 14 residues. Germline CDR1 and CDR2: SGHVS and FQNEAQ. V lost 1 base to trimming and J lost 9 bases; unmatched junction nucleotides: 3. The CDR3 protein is CASSLGDRGGPQHF. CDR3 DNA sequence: TGTGCCAGCAGCTTAGGGGACAGGGGTGGGCCCCAGCATTTT. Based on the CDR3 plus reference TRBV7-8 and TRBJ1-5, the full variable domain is GAGVSQSPRYKVAKRGQDVALRCDPISGHVSLFWYQQALGQGPEFLTYFQNEAQLDKSGLPSDRFFAERPEGSVSTLKIQRTQQEDSAVYLCASSLGDRGGPQHFGDGTRLSIL.

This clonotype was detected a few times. Here the CDR3 reads CASSYPATSYEQYF. Written as DNA, the CDR3 is TGTGCCAGCAGTTACCCGGCAACCTCCTACGAGCAGTACTTC. The chain links TRBV6-2 or TRBV6-3 to TRBJ2-7; no definite D call. The CDR3 runs to 14 residues. Trimming left V 2 bases short and J 0 bases short, with 8 bases between. Looked up from germline, CDR1 is MNHEY and CDR2 is SVGEGT.

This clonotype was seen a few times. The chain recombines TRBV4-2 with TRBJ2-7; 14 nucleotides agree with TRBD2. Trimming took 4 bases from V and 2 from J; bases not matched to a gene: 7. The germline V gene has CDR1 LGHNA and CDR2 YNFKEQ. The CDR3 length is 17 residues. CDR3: CASSPGLAGANTYEQYF. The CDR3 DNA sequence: TGTGCCAGCAGCCCGGGACTAGCGGGAGCTAACACCTACGAGCAGTACTTC.

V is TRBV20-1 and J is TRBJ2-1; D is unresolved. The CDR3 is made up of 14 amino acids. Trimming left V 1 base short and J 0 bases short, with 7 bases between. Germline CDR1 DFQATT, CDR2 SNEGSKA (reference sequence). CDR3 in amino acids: CSARVISSYNEQFF. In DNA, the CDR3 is TGCAGTGCTAGAGTGATAAGCTCCTACAATGAGCAGTTCTTC.

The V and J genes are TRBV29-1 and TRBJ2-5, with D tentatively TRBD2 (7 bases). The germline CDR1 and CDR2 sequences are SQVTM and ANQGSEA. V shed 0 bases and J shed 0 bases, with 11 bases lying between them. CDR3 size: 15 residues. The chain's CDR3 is CSVEDGGPNQETQYF. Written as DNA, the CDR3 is TGCAGCGTTGAAGACGGGGGGCCTAACCAAGAGACCCAGTACTTC.

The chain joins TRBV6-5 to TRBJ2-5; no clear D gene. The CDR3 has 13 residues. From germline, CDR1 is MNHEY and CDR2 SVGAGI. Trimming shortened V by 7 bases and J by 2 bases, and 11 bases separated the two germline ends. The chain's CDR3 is CASTVLSQETQYF. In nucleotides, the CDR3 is TGTGCCAGCACGGTACTTTCACAAGAGACCCAGTACTTC.

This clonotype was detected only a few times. CDR3 nucleotides: TGCAGTGCTTCGATACGGACCTCCTACAATGAGCAGTTCTTC. Translating gives CSASIRTSYNEQFF. The rearrangement joins TRBV20-1 to TRBJ2-1; D is uncertain. CDR3 length equals 14 residues. V was clipped by 5 bases and J by 0 bases, with 11 bases between them. Germline CDR1 DFQATT, CDR2 SNEGSKA (reference sequence).

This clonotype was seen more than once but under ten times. DNA of the CDR3: TGTGCCAGCAGTGAGGGGGAGGGTCGGTTCCGGATGGGCTCCTACGAGCAGTACTTC. It codes for CASSEGEGRFRMGSYEQYF. The chain combines TRBV25-1 with TRBJ2-7; 7 bases are a match to TRBD2. CDR1 is MGHDK, CDR2 SYGVNS, per germline. With V trimmed by 3 bases and J by 0 bases, 17 bases remained unmatched. The CDR3 extends over 19 amino acids.

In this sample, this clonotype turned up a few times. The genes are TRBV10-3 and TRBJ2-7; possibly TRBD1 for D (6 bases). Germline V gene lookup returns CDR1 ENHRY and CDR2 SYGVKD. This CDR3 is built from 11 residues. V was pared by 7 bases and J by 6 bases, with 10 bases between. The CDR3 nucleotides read TGTGCCATCATGGCAGGGGTCGAGCAGTACTTC. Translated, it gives CAIMAGVEQYF.

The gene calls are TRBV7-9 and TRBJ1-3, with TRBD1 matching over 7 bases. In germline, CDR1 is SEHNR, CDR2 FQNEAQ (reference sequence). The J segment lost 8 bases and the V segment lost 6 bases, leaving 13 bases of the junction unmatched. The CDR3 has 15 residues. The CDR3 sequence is CASSHSTGVSDTIYF. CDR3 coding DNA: TGTGCCAGCAGTCATAGTACAGGGGTATCGGACACCATATATTTT.

In DNA, the CDR3 is TGCGCCAGCAGCCACCAAGATAGCGGGGTAGTAGATACGCAGTATTTT. This encodes CASSHQDSGVVDTQYF. The chain employs TRBV4-1 and TRBJ2-3, with 8 nucleotides matching TRBD2. Germline CDR1 and CDR2: MGHRA and YSYEKL. V lost 3 bases and J lost 5; bases outside the gene matches: 10. The CDR3 loop spans 16 amino acids.

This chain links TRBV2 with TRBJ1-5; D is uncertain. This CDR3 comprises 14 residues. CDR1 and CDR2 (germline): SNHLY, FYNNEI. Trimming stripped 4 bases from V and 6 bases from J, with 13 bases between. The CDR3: CASSVEAEVQPQHF. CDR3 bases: TGTGCCAGCAGTGTAGAGGCAGAGGTTCAGCCCCAGCATTTT.

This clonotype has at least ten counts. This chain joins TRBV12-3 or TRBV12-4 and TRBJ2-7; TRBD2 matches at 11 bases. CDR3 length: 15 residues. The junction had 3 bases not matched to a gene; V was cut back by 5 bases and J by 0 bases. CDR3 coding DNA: TGTGCCAGCAGTCCTAGCGGGAGGATCTCCTACGAGCAGTACTTC. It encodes CASSPSGRISYEQYF.

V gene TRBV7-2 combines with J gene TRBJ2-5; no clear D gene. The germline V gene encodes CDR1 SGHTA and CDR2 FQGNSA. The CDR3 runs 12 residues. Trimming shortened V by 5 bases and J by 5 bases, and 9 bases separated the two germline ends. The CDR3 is CASSPPRETQYF. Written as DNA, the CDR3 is TGTGCCAGCAGCCCACCTCGGGAGACCCAGTACTTC.

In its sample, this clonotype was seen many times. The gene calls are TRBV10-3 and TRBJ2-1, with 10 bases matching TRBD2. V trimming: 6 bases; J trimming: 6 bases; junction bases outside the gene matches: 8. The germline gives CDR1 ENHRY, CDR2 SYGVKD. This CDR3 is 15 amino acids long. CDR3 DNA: TGTGCCATCAGGGAACTAGCGGGAAACCGCAATGAGCAGTTCTTC. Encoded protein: CAIRELAGNRNEQFF.

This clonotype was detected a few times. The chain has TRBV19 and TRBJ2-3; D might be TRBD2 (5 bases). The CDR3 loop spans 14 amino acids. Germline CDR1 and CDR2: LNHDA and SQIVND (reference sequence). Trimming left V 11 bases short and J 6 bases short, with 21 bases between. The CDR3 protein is CAASSAGVDDTQYF. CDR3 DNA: TGTGCCGCCTCGTCAGCCGGGGTTGATGATACGCAGTATTTT.

The CDR3 region is CASSLRGSGRIYNEQFF. CDR3 in DNA: TGTGCCAGCAGTTTAAGGGGTAGCGGGAGAATCTACAATGAGCAGTTCTTC. The chain has TRBV12-3 or TRBV12-4 and TRBJ2-1, with TRBD2 matching over 9 bases. The ends lost 2 bases at V and 3 bases at J; junction bases unmatched: 8. CDR3 length equals 17 residues.

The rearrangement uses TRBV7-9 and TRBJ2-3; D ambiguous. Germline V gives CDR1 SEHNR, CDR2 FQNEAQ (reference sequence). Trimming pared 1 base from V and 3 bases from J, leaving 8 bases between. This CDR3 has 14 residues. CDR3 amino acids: CASSLGLLTDTQYF. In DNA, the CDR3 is TGTGCCAGCAGCTTAGGACTCTTGACAGATACGCAGTATTTT.

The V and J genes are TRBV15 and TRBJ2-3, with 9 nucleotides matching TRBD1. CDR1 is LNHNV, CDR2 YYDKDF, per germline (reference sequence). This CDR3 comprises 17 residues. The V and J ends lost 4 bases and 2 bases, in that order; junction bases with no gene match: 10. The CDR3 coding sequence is TGTGCCACCAGCACGGAAACAGGGGGCTCCTTCACAGATACGCAGTATTTT. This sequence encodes CATSTETGGSFTDTQYF.

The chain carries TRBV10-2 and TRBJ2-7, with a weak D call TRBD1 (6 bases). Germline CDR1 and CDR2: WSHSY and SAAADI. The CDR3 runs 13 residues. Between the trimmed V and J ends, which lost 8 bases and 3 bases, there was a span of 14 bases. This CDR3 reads CASARGWVYEQYF. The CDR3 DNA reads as TGCGCCAGCGCCAGGGGATGGGTCTACGAGCAGTACTTC.